This is a list of T cell receptor beta chains from one sample in a study of neoadjuvant anti-PD-1 for oral cavity cancer. This table comes from immunoSEQ multiplex PCR, and its TCRdb copy is limited to in-frame clones, with some not included. The sample has roughly 9,500 clones; about 70% are singletons. The sequenced sample was PBMCs, obtained after nivolumab (anti-PD-1) treatment. All receptors come from a person aged 40 to 85 with oral cavity squamous cell carcinoma. Each CDR3 is given with its conserved first and last residue. D genes are given only for firm matches. The size entry is marked missing in some rows and otherwise reads once, few, many or a size class.

j_gene | d_gene | v_gene | abundance | CDR3nt | CDR3aa
TRBJ1-5 | . | TRBV6-5 | few | TGTGCCAGCAGATCGGCAGGGAATAAGGGTCAGCCCCAGCATTTT | CASRSAGNKGQPQHF
TRBJ1-2 | . | TRBV10-2 | few | TGCGCCAGCAGTGTGGCTCAGGAATCATCCCTTTATGGCTACACCTTC | CASSVAQESSLYGYTF
TRBJ2-5 | . | TRBV5-1 | . | TGCGCCAGCAGCTTGGCCGGGCTGATAGAGACCCAGTACTTC | CASSLAGLIETQYF
TRBJ2-6 | . | TRBV19 | . | TGTGCCAGCCGGACAGTTGGCTCTGGGGCCAACGTCCTGACTTTC | CASRTVGSGANVLTF
TRBJ1-2 | . | TRBV6-1 | . | TGTGCCAGCAGGCGAGAGGACAGCTCTAACTATGGCTACACCTTC | CASRREDSSNYGYTF
TRBJ2-1 | TRBD2 | TRBV7-9 | . | TGTGCCAGCGTAATAGCGGGAGGGAGCTCCTACAATGAGCAGTTCTTC | CASVIAGGSSYNEQFF
TRBJ2-7 | . | TRBV10-3 | . | TGTGCCAACGGGGACACCGGCAGGTCCTACGAGCAGTACTTC | CANGDTGRSYEQYF
TRBJ2-2 | . | TRBV5-4 | few | TGTGCCAGCAGCTTGATAGATACCGGGGAGCTGTTTTTT | CASSLIDTGELFF
TRBJ1-4 | . | TRBV4-2 | . | TGTGCCAGCAGCCAAGATGCCGGTTTGGGAGGTGAAAAACTGTTTTTT | CASSQDAGLGGEKLFF
TRBJ2-1 | TRBD2 | TRBV4-2 | few | TGTGCCAGCAGCCAAGAAGGAGGGACTAGTGTCTACAATGAGCAGTTCTTC | CASSQEGGTSVYNEQFF
TRBJ2-7 | TRBD1 | TRBV7-6 | . | TGTGCCAGCACCATAAACAGGGGTCCCTACGAGCAGTACTTC | CASTINRGPYEQYF
TRBJ1-6 | . | TRBV7-9 | . | TGTGCCAGCAGCTTACAGGGGCGGGAGTCACCCCTCCACTTT | CASSLQGRESPLHF
TRBJ1-1 | . | TRBV6-5 | . | TGTGCCAGCAGGGTAGGAGGGCGGACTGAAGCTTTCTTT | CASRVGGRTEAFF
TRBJ2-1 | . | TRBV7-9 | . | TGTGCCAGCAGCTTTGCGGGAAGAATGGATGAGCAGTTCTTC | CASSFAGRMDEQFF
TRBJ2-6 | . | TRBV5-1 | few | TGCGCCAGCAGCTTGGGGGCAGGGCTCCCTGGGGCCAACGTCCTGACTTTC | CASSLGAGLPGANVLTF
TRBJ2-7 | . | TRBV5-1 | . | TGCGCCAGCAGCTTGGATATCCGAAGGACCGCGGCCTACGAGCAGTACTTC | CASSLDIRRTAAYEQYF
TRBJ2-1 | . | TRBV5-4 | . | TGTGCCAGCAGCTCCTTCAGGGAGCAGTTCTTC | CASSSFREQFF
TRBJ2-1 | . | TRBV9 | . | TGTGCCAGCAGCCGGGGCGGCCCTTCCTACAATGAGCAGTTCTTC | CASSRGGPSYNEQFF
TRBJ2-1 | TRBD1 | TRBV10-3 | . | TGTGCCATCAGAGGGACAGCTTACAATGAGCAGTTCTTC | CAIRGTAYNEQFF
TRBJ2-7 | TRBD1 | TRBV5-1 | . | TGCGCCAGCAGCTTGAACAGGGGGCCCAGCGAGCAGTACTTC | CASSLNRGPSEQYF
TRBJ2-3 | . | TRBV5-1 | once | TGCGCCAGCAGCTTGTCTATAGGTCGGGTTCGGCCGGGCACAGATACGCAGTATTTT | CASSLSIGRVRPGTDTQYF
TRBJ1-6 | . | TRBV6-1 | . | TGTGCCAGCAGTGAAACGTCGGCAAATTCACCCCTCCACTTT | CASSETSANSPLHF
TRBJ1-1 | . | TRBV6-1 | . | TGTGCCAGCAGTGAAGTTCGGGGTACTGAAGCTTTCTTT | CASSEVRGTEAFF
TRBJ2-6 | . | TRBV19 | . | TGTGCCAGTAGTATCCCTGGGAACTCTGGGGCCAACGTCCTGACTTTC | CASSIPGNSGANVLTF
TRBJ2-3 | . | TRBV14 | . | TGTGCCAGCAGCCAAGATAAAGATACGCAGTATTTT | CASSQDKDTQYF
TRBJ1-6 | TRBD1 | TRBV6-5 | . | TGTGCCAGCAGTTACACTCCGGGACAGTCGAATTCACCCCTCCACTTT | CASSYTPGQSNSPLHF
TRBJ1-4 | . | TRBV11-2 | . | TGTGCCAGCAGCTTAGGGACCTCGGGGGGGATGTTTGAAAAACTGTTTTTT | CASSLGTSGGMFEKLFF
TRBJ1-1 | . | TRBV10-3 | . | TGTGCCATCAGTGAGATTCGGGGGCGGAACACTGAAGCTTTCTTT | CAISEIRGRNTEAFF
TRBJ2-7 | TRBD1 | TRBV5-1 | few | TGCGCCAGCAGCGCGGGACAGGAACACTACGAGCAGTACTTC | CASSAGQEHYEQYF
TRBJ2-7 | . | TRBV11-2 | few | TGTGCCAGCAGCTTAGTGAGGGGGACCTACGAGCAGTACTTC | CASSLVRGTYEQYF
TRBJ2-3 | TRBD2 | TRBV7-2 | . | TGTGCCAGCAGCCAAGCGGGGGGGCCGGGAGATACGCAGTATTTT | CASSQAGGPGDTQYF
TRBJ2-2 | TRBD1 | TRBV5-5 | medium-sized | TGTGCCAGCAGCTTGGGTGGGACAGGGTTGAACACCGGGGAGCTGTTTTTT | CASSLGGTGLNTGELFF
TRBJ2-6 | TRBD1 | TRBV19 | . | TGTGCCACTACTACCGGGACAGTAAAAGCGGGGGCCAACGTCCTGACTTTC | CATTTGTVKAGANVLTF